This passage covers 28 T cell receptor beta chains from one sample sequenced in a study of blood T cell repertoires in COVID-19. TCRdb's table, derived via immunoSEQ multiplex PCR, lists solely in-frame clones and lacks some. The data hold 150,000 or so clones, with over 80% observed a single time. Input material: PBMCs or T cells enriched from blood (not recorded which). These receptors were obtained from a man between 65 and 85 years old who had been exposed to COVID-19.

This clone was seen a few times. The chain carries TRBV27 and TRBJ2-2; 10 bases are shared with TRBD1. V shed 6 bases, J shed 5 bases, and the junction held 9 bases outside the gene matches. The germline V gene encodes CDR1 MNHEY and CDR2 SMNVEV (reference sequence). The CDR3 runs 16 residues. In DNA, the CDR3 is TGTGCCAGCAGCCGACAGGGGGCGGTCAGAACCGGGGAGCTGTTTTTT. It yields the protein CASSRQGAVRTGELFF.

The chain combines TRBV5-1 with TRBJ2-2; 8 bases agree with TRBD2. The trim removed 2 bases at V and 4 bases at J, leaving 7 bases unmatched. This CDR3 is 16 amino acids long. Germline CDR1 is SGHRS and CDR2 is YFSETQ. CDR3 DNA sequence: TGCGCCAGCAGCTTCGGCGGGGGGCAGGGCACCGGGGAGCTGTTTTTT. Translation: CASSFGGGQGTGELFF.

This clone was counted once. This chain connects TRBV4-1 to TRBJ2-6; D not resolved. The CDR3 has 13 residues. Germline-derived CDR1 and CDR2 are MGHRA and YSYEKL. V was pared by 4 bases and J by 4 bases, with 5 bases between. In DNA, the CDR3 is TGCGCCAGCAGCCCCCCAGGGGCCAACGTCCTGACTTTC. Translated, it gives CASSPPGANVLTF.

The rearrangement joins TRBV7-3 to TRBJ2-2, with TRBD2 identical over 9 bases. This CDR3 spans 17 amino acids. CDR1 is SGHTA and CDR2 is FQGTGA in the germline V gene. The trim removed 1 base at V and 2 bases at J, leaving 5 bases unmatched. In nucleotides, the CDR3 is TGTGCCAGCAGCTTAAGGCTAGCGGGGCTTAACACCGGGGAGCTGTTTTTT. This sequence encodes CASSLRLAGLNTGELFF.

The chain joins TRBV18 to TRBJ2-2; tentative D call: TRBD2 (5 bases). Germline V gene data show CDR1 as KGHSH and CDR2 as LQKENI. V lost 4 bases to trimming and J lost 0 bases, with 9 bases between them. CDR3 size: 15 residues. CDR3 DNA sequence: TGTGCCAGCTCACGATCGGAGGCGAACACCGGGGAGCTGTTTTTT. This sequence encodes CASSRSEANTGELFF.

The rearrangement uses TRBV7-6 and TRBJ1-3; 7 nucleotides align to TRBD1. Germline CDR1 SGHVS, CDR2 FNYEAQ. The trim removed 5 bases at V and 0 bases at J, leaving 7 bases unmatched. The CDR3 contains 16 residues. In DNA form, the CDR3 reads TGTGCCAGCAGCCCAGGACAGGCCGACTCTGGAAACACCATATATTTT. It codes for CASSPGQADSGNTIYF.

In this sample, this clone turned up a few times. The chain carries TRBV28 and TRBJ2-2, with a tentative D call TRBD2 (5 bases). With 8 bases removed from V and 4 bases from J, the gap between germline ends came to 14 bases. The CDR3 runs 14 residues. Germline V CDR1 and CDR2: MDHEN, SYDVKM. CDR3 protein: CASALAGSTGELFF. Written as DNA, the CDR3 is TGTGCCAGCGCGTTAGCTGGGAGCACCGGGGAGCTGTTTTTT.

The chain is built from TRBV5-8 and TRBJ2-1; perhaps TRBD1 as D (6 bases). This CDR3 spans 17 amino acids. Germline-derived CDR1 and CDR2 are SGHTS and YDEGEE. Deletions cut 4 bases from V and 3 bases from J, with 20 bases between. CDR3 protein: CASSHLVVSGHYNEQFF. In DNA, the CDR3 is TGTGCCAGCAGCCACCTTGTAGTGTCGGGACACTACAATGAGCAGTTCTTC.

By share, this clone ranks as medium-sized. The DNA of the CDR3 is TGTGCCAGCAGTCCCCTGACAGGGGGACGTTCACCCCTCCACTTT. It is translated as CASSPLTGGRSPLHF. The chain couples TRBV28 to TRBJ1-6, with 9 bases fitting TRBD1. The CDR3 is 15 amino acids. Germline values: CDR1 MDHEN, CDR2 SYDVKM. V gave up 5 bases and J gave up 9 bases; unmatched junction bases: 8.

This rearrangement joins TRBV27 to TRBJ2-2; maybe TRBD1 (7 bases). Germline assignment: CDR1 MNHEY and CDR2 SMNVEV (reference sequence). The CDR3 is 15 residues long. Between the trimmed V and J ends, which lost 5 bases and 6 bases, there was a span of 16 bases. This CDR3 reads CASSHYRGGAGELFF. In DNA, the CDR3 is TGTGCCAGCAGTCACTACAGGGGAGGCGCCGGGGAGCTGTTTTTT.

V and J are TRBV4-1 and TRBJ1-2, with 9 bases matching TRBD1. The CDR3 loop spans 18 amino acids. Trimming cost V 0 bases and J 8 bases; bases outside gene matches: 16. In germline, CDR1 is MGHRA, CDR2 YSYEKL. Here the CDR3 reads CASSQDRASRGTGIGYTF. The CDR3 nucleotides read TGCGCCAGCAGCCAAGATCGGGCGTCACGCGGGACAGGGATAGGCTACACCTTC.

This clone was seen more than once but under ten times. This chain joins TRBV24-1 and TRBJ1-6; 9 nucleotides match TRBD1. The germline gives CDR1 KGHDR, CDR2 SFDVKD. Trimming at V came to 6 bases and at J to 7 bases, leaving 9 bases not matched to a gene. This CDR3 is 16 amino acids long. The CDR3 sequence: CATSTEQGAGNSPLHF. In DNA form, the CDR3 reads TGTGCCACCAGTACCGAACAGGGGGCTGGAAATTCACCCCTCCACTTT.

The chain recombines TRBV19 with TRBJ2-7, with D possibly TRBD1 on 5 matching bases. Germline V gives CDR1 LNHDA, CDR2 SQIVND (reference sequence). V dropped 5 bases and J dropped 0 bases, with 11 bases sitting between them. The CDR3 has 14 amino acids. This CDR3 reads CASSALDTSYEQYF. The DNA for the CDR3 is TGTGCCAGTAGTGCCTTGGACACCTCCTACGAGCAGTACTTC.

This clone came up once. The genes are TRBV14 and TRBJ2-2; no reliable D call. Germline-derived CDR1 and CDR2 are SGHDN and FVKESK. V was shortened by 1 base and J by 0 bases, with 3 bases between the two germline ends. The CDR3 consists of 14 residues. The CDR3 loop reads CASSQVTNTGELFF. CDR3 bases: TGTGCCAGCAGCCAAGTAACGAACACCGGGGAGCTGTTTTTT.

The chain links TRBV6-5 to TRBJ1-4, with D unresolved. The germline V and J ends were trimmed by 7 bases and 10 bases, with 22 bases remaining between them. The CDR3 covers 15 residues. Germline assignment: CDR1 MNHEY and CDR2 SVGAGI. As DNA, the CDR3 is TGTGCCAGCAACGACCTCCGGCGCCCGGGTGGAAAACTGTTTTTT. It is translated as CASNDLRRPGGKLFF.

V is TRBV28 and J is TRBJ1-2; D is uncertain. Germline CDR1 reads MDHEN; CDR2 reads SYDVKM. The CDR3 spans 16 residues. The V end lost 4 bases, the J end lost 7 bases, and 22 bases lay between the germline ends. The CDR3 DNA is TGTGCCAGCAGTTCCCGACTGGGTCGGGTTGAGGGTGGCTACACCTTC. Translated: CASSSRLGRVEGGYTF.

The chain uses TRBV28 and TRBJ2-7; D is possibly TRBD1 (6 bases). CDR1 and CDR2 (germline): MDHEN, SYDVKM. The CDR3 extends over 14 amino acids. The germline V and J ends were trimmed by 4 bases and 2 bases, with 12 bases remaining between them. The CDR3 DNA follows: TGTGCCAGCAGTTCCGGGACACTGCCCTACGAGCAGTACTTC. It encodes CASSSGTLPYEQYF.

The rearrangement links TRBV28 to TRBJ1-1; D call uncertain. V was trimmed by 6 bases and J by 6 bases, leaving 11 bases between them. The CDR3 is made up of 12 amino acids. From germline, CDR1 is MDHEN and CDR2 SYDVKM. The CDR3 DNA reads TGTGCCAGCAGGCTACCTCCGTCTGAAGCTTTCTTT. It codes for CASRLPPSEAFF. The full variable domain, in which reference TRBV28 and TRBJ1-1 provide the parts outside the CDR3, is DVKVTQSSRYLVKRTGEKVFLECVQDMDHENMFWYRQDPGLGLRLIYFSYDVKMKEKGDIPEGYSVSREKKERFSLILESASTNQTSMYLCASRLPPSEAFFGQGTRLTVV.

The rearrangement joins TRBV7-2 to TRBJ2-3, with 7 bases that match TRBD2. Germline V gene sequence: CDR1 SGHTA, CDR2 FQGNSA. Trimming took 0 bases from V and 5 from J; bases not matched to a gene: 5. This CDR3 contains 15 residues. The CDR3 DNA reads as TGTGCCAGCAGCTTAGCCCACACGGGGGGAGATACGCAGTATTTT. Translating gives CASSLAHTGGDTQYF.

The chain employs TRBV11-3 and TRBJ2-7; D gene unclear. Germline V CDR1 and CDR2: SGHNT, YENEEA. The germline V and J ends were trimmed by 1 base and 0 bases, with 7 bases remaining between them. This CDR3 has 14 amino acids. For the CDR3, the DNA is TGTGCCAGCAGCTTAGGGTTGGCCTCCTACGAGCAGTACTTC. It codes for CASSLGLASYEQYF. The full variable domain, rest sourced from reference TRBV11-3 and TRBJ2-7, is EAGVVQSPRYKIIEKKQPVAFWCNPISGHNTLYWYLQNLGQGPELLIRYENEEAVDDSQLPKDRFSAERLKGVDSTLKIQPAELGDSAVYLCASSLGLASYEQYFGPGTRLTVT.

V and J are TRBV2 and TRBJ2-1; D call uncertain. Germline CDR1 reads SNHLY; CDR2 reads FYNNEI. Trimming shortened V by 10 bases and J by 9 bases, and 13 bases separated the two germline ends. This CDR3 is built from 11 residues. The CDR3 DNA reads TGTGCCAATAAACGCCAGGTTGAGCAGTTCTTC. Residues: CANKRQVEQFF.

The chain has TRBV19 and TRBJ1-1; D remains ambiguous. Germline lookup yields CDR1 LNHDA and CDR2 SQIVND (reference sequence). The CDR3 runs to 12 residues. Trimming took off 7 bases at V and 10 bases at J, with 16 bases between the two ends. CDR3 sequence (DNA): TGTGCCAGTATTACTCTAGGGAGAAGAGCTTTCTTT. This codes for CASITLGRRAFF.

The CDR3 DNA is TGCGCCAGCAGGATTGCAACAGGGGGCTTCACTGAAGCTTTCTTT. It yields the protein CASRIATGGFTEAFF. The rearrangement links TRBV5-1 to TRBJ1-1; 9 bases are shared with TRBD1. Germline V lookup: CDR1 SGHRS, CDR2 YFSETQ. Trimming cost V 5 bases and J 4 bases; bases outside gene matches: 9. The length of the CDR3 is 15 residues.

The chain joins TRBV7-2 to TRBJ1-5; D uncertain. The germline V and J ends were trimmed by 1 base and 6 bases, with 4 bases remaining between them. The CDR3 has 12 residues. Germline CDR1 is SGHTA and CDR2 is FQGNSA. The CDR3 loop is CASSLDGQPQHF. The CDR3 nucleotides read TGTGCCAGCAGCTTAGACGGTCAGCCCCAGCATTTT.

The chain links TRBV27 to TRBJ1-4; D unclear. The CDR3 covers 14 residues. Per the germline V gene, CDR1 is MNHEY and CDR2 is SMNVEV (reference sequence). The ends were cut back, 2 bases at V and 0 bases at J, with 4 bases in the middle. CDR3 in DNA: TGTGCCAGCAGTTTAAGCCCAACTAATGAAAAACTGTTTTTT. Residues: CASSLSPTNEKLFF. The full variable domain, in which reference TRBV27 and TRBJ1-4 provide the parts outside the CDR3, is EAQVTQNPRYLITVTGKKLTVTCSQNMNHEYMSWYRQDPGLGLRQIYYSMNVEVTDKGDVPEGYKVSRKEKRNFPLILESPSPNQTSLYFCASSLSPTNEKLFFGSGTQLSVL.

J is TRBJ1-6 and V is TRBV9; 7 nucleotides line up with TRBD1. The V segment lost 4 bases and the J segment 10 bases; nucleotides outside the gene matches: 11. The CDR3 has 15 residues. Germline V gene sequence: CDR1 SGDLS, CDR2 YYNGEE. This CDR3 reads CASSLSGQDRSPLHF. CDR3 nucleotide sequence: TGTGCCAGCAGCCTTTCTGGACAGGACCGCTCACCCCTCCACTTT. The entire variable domain, with the rest obtained from reference TRBV9 and TRBJ1-6, is as follows: DSGVTQTPKHLITATGQRVTLRCSPRSGDLSVYWYQQSLDQGLQFLIQYYNGEERAKGNILERFSAQQFPDLHSELNLSSLELGDSALYFCASSLSGQDRSPLHFGNGTRLTVT.

The V gene is TRBV14, the J gene TRBJ2-1; a possible D gene is TRBD1 (6 bases). V was cut by 0 bases and J by 4 bases, with 34 bases left in between. The CDR3 loop spans 23 amino acids. Germline CDR1 and CDR2: SGHDN and FVKESK. In nucleotides, the CDR3 is TGTGCCAGCAGCCAAGATGGGGCGGTTGGCCCCCGGGACATAGTCCGGCCTTACAATGAGCAGTTCTTC. Protein sequence: CASSQDGAVGPRDIVRPYNEQFF.

The chain links TRBV25-1 to TRBJ2-6; TRBD1 matches at 7 bases. V was clipped by 7 bases and J by 0 bases; unmatched bases: 12. There are 18 residues in the CDR3. Germline lookup yields CDR1 MGHDK and CDR2 SYGVNS. The CDR3 DNA reads TGTGCCAGCAATAGCCGGGACAGCAGTTTCTCTGGGGCCAACGTCCTGACTTTC. Translated: CASNSRDSSFSGANVLTF.